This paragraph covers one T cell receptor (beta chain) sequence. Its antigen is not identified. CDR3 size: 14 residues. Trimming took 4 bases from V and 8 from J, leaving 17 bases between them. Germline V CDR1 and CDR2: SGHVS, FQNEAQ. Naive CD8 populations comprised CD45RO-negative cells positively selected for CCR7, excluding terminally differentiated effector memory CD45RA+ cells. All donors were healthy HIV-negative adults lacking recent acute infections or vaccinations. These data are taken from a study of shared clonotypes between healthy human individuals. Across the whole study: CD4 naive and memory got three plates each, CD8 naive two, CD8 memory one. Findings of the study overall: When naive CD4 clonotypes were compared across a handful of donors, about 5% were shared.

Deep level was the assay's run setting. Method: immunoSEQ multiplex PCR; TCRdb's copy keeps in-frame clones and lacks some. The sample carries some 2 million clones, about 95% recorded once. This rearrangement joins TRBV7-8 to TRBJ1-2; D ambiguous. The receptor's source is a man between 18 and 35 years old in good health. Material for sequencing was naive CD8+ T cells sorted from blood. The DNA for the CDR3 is TGTGCCAGCAGCTCCACGGGTAGGGTATTCGGCTACACCTTC. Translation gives CASSSTGRVFGYTF.